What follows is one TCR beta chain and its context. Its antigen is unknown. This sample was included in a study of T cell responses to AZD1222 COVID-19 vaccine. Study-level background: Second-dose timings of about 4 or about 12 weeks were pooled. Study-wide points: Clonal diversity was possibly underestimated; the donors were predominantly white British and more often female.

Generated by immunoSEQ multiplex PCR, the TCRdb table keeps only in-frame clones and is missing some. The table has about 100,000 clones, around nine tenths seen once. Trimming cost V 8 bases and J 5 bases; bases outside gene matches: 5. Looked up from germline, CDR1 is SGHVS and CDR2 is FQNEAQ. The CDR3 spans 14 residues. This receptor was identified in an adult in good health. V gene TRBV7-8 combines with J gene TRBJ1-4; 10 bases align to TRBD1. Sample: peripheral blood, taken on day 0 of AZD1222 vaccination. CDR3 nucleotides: TGTGCCAGCTCCGGACAGGGGGGAAATGAAAAACTGTTTTTT. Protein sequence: CASSGQGGNEKLFF.